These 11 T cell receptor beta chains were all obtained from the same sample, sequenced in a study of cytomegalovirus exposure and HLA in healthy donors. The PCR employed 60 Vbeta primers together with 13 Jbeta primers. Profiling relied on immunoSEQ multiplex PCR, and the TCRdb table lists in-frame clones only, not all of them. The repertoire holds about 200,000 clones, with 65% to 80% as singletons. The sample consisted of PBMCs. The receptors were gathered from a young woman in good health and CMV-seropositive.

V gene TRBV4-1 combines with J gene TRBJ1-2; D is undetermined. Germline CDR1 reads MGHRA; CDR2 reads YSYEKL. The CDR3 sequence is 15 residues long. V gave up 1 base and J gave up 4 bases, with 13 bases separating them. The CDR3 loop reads CASSQGEAGSYGYTF. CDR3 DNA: TGCGCCAGCAGCCAAGGGGAGGCAGGCAGCTATGGCTACACCTTC.

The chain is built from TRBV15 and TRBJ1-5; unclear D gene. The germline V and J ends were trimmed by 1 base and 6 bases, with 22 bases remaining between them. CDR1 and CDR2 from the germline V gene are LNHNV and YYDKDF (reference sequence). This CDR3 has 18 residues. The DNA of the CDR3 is TGTGCCACCAGCAGAGGATTGGACTCTTGGGGTGTTGGTCAGCCCCAGCATTTT. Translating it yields CATSRGLDSWGVGQPQHF.

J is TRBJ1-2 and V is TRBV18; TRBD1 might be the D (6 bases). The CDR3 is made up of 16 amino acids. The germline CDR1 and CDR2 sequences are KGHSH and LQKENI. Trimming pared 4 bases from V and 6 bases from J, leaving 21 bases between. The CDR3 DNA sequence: TGTGCCAGCTCACGAATTTTTGGACAGTCGAACCATGGCTACACCTTC. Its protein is CASSRIFGQSNHGYTF.

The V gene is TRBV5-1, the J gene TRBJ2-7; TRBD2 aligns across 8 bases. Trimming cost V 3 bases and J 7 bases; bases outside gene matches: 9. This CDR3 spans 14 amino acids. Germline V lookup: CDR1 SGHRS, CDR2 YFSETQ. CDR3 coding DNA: TGCGCCAGCAGCTCGGGAGGGGGGCCGGGGGAGCAGTACTTC. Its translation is CASSSGGGPGEQYF.

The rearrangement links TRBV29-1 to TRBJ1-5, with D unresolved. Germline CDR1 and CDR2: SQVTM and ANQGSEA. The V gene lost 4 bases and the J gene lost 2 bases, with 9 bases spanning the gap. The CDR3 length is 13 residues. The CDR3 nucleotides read TGCAGCGTTGTTTCCGGAGGCAATCAGCCCCAGCATTTT. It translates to CSVVSGGNQPQHF.

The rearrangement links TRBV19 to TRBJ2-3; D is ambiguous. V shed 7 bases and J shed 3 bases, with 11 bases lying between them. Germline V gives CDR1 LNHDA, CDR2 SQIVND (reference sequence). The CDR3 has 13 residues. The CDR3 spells CASMAHPTDTQYF. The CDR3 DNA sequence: TGTGCCAGTATGGCACACCCGACAGATACGCAGTATTTT.

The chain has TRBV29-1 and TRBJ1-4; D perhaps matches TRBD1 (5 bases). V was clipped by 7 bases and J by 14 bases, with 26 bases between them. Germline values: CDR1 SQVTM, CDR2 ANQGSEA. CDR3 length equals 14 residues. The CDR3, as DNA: TGCAGCGCCTGGACCGGGACGGGAGACGAAATGCTGTTTTTT. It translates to CSAWTGTGDEMLFF.

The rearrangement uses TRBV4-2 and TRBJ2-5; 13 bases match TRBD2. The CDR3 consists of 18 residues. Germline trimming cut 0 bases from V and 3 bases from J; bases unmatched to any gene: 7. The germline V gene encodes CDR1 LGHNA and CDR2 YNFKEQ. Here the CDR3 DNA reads TGTGCCAGCAGCCAAGATGGGAGACTAGCGGGGGGAGAAGAGACCCAGTACTTC. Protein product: CASSQDGRLAGGEETQYF.

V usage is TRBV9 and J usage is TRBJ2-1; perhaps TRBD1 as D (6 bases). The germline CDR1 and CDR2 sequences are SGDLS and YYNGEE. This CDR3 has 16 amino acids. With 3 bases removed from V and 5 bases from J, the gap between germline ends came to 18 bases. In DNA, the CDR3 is TGTGCCAGCAGCGCCTTGACAGGTATCGGGGACAATGAGCAGTTCTTC. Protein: CASSALTGIGDNEQFF.

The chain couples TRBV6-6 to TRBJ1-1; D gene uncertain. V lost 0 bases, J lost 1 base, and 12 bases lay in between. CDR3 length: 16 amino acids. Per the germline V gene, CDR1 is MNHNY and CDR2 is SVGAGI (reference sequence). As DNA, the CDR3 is TGTGCCAGCAGTTACTCGAACGCAGGTTCGAACACTGAAGCTTTCTTT. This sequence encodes CASSYSNAGSNTEAFF.

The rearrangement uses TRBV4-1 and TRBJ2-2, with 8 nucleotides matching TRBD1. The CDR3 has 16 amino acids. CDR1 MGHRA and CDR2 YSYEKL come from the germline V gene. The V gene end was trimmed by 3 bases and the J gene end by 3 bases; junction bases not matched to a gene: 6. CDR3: CASSQRQGAYTGELFF. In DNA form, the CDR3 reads TGCGCCAGCAGCCAGAGGCAGGGGGCTTACACCGGGGAGCTGTTTTTT.